Shown below are 27 T cell receptor beta chains from a single sample sequenced in a study of Graves' ophthalmopathy and Graves' hyperthyroidism. RNA served as the template for amplifying TCR beta CDR3 regions. First-round RT-PCR used HTBI primers; second-round multiplex PCR followed. MiXCR was run by TCRdb on the multiplex PCR reads, yielding one entry per CDR3 protein. The sample lists over 500,000 distinct CDR3 sequences; around a fifth were seen once. The source material was peripheral blood. These receptors originate from a woman younger than 30 with stable Graves' hyperthyroidism. Some clones in this sample may be carry-over from other donors' samples.

The chain couples TRBV20-1 to TRBJ2-7; weak D call: TRBD2 (6 bases). V was shortened by 6 bases and J by 0 bases, with 21 bases between the two germline ends. CDR3 length: 16 amino acids. CDR1 and CDR2 (germline): DFQATT, SNEGSKA (reference sequence). For the CDR3, the DNA is TGCAGTGCAAAGGGAGGCTCGCGGGGAAGCTCCTACGAGCAGTACTTC. This gives the protein CSAKGGSRGSSYEQYF.

This clonotype has ten or more counts. The chain couples TRBV28 to TRBJ1-5; 8 nucleotides match TRBD1. Germline-derived CDR1 and CDR2 are MDHEN and SYDVKM. The V and J ends lost 5 bases and 6 bases, in that order; junction bases with no gene match: 6. This CDR3 contains 14 residues. The CDR3, as DNA: TGTGCCAGCAGTATGGACAGGGAGCTTCAGCCCCAGCATTTT. The encoded protein is CASSMDRELQPQHF.

The chain combines TRBV15 with TRBJ1-3, with TRBD1 matching 7 bases. Germline CDR1 and CDR2: LNHNV and YYDKDF (reference sequence). The CDR3 has 17 amino acids. Losses at the gene ends were 4 bases for V and 0 bases for J; bases not matched to a gene: 9. CDR3 sequence (DNA): TGTGCCACCAGCAAGTTCACCGGGACAGACTCTGGAAACACCATATATTTT. Translating gives CATSKFTGTDSGNTIYF.

This clonotype was picked up a small number of times. The chain joins TRBV5-1 to TRBJ1-6, with a weak D call TRBD1 (6 bases). Germline V gives CDR1 SGHRS, CDR2 YFSETQ. This CDR3 spans 13 amino acids. With 4 bases removed from V and 10 bases from J, the gap between germline ends came to 12 bases. This CDR3 reads CASSIWTESPLHF. For the CDR3, the DNA is TGCGCCAGCAGCATATGGACAGAATCACCCCTCCACTTT.

This chain connects TRBV20-1 to TRBJ2-7; 8 bases are shared with TRBD1. Germline V gene data show CDR1 as DFQATT and CDR2 as SNEGSKA (reference sequence). V lost 3 bases, J lost 5 bases, and 12 bases stayed unmatched. The length of the CDR3 is 15 residues. Written as DNA, the CDR3 is TGCAGTGCTAGTCCGTCGGCAGGGGGCCTCGACGAGCAGTACTTC. This sequence encodes CSASPSAGGLDEQYF.

V usage is TRBV24-1 and J usage is TRBJ2-5, with TRBD1 matching over 12 bases. Per the germline V gene, CDR1 is KGHDR and CDR2 is SFDVKD. The V segment lost 3 bases and the J segment 5 bases; nucleotides outside the gene matches: 12. The CDR3 sequence is 18 residues long. DNA of the CDR3: TGTGCCACCAGTGATAACCGGGACAGGGGGCGCGAAGTGGAGACCCAGTACTTC. Its translation: CATSDNRDRGREVETQYF.

The table lists this clonotype with many counts. The rearrangement uses TRBV29-1 and TRBJ1-1; 9 nucleotides match TRBD1. The junction had 12 bases not matched to a gene; V was cut back by 2 bases and J by 5 bases. CDR1 is SQVTM, CDR2 ANQGSEA, per germline. The CDR3 extends over 16 amino acids. The CDR3 DNA reads TGCAGCGTTGAATCCGGGACAGGGCTGGTGCGGACTGAAGCTTTCTTT. It codes for CSVESGTGLVRTEAFF.

This clonotype turned up a few times. This could be a read error, since a much larger clone is one nucleotide away. This chain joins TRBV30 and TRBJ2-2; 7 nucleotides match TRBD1. The CDR3 has 15 amino acids. Germline V CDR1 and CDR2: GTSNPN, SVGIG (reference sequence). The V gene end was trimmed by 0 bases and the J gene end by 6 bases; junction bases not matched to a gene: 7. The CDR3 spells CAWSVLGTAAGELFF. The CDR3 bases are TGTGCCTGGAGTGTACTAGGGACAGCAGCCGGGGAGCTGTTTTTT.

Only one count was recorded for this clonotype. A much larger clone differs by one base, so this may be a read error. V and J are TRBV6-4 and TRBJ1-1; no clear D gene. The CDR3 runs to 13 residues. The germline V gene encodes CDR1 MRHNA and CDR2 SNTAGT. The CDR3 DNA is TGTGCCAGCAGTGCCGAGGAGAGAAGTGAATCTTTCTTT. This translates into CASSAEERSESFF.

V is TRBV30 and J is TRBJ1-6, with D possibly TRBD1 on 5 matching bases. Per the germline V gene, CDR1 is GTSNPN and CDR2 is SVGIG (reference sequence). Trimming removed 0 bases from V and 10 bases from J, with 19 bases in between. The CDR3 is 16 residues long. The CDR3 DNA sequence: TGTGCCTGGAGTGTACTCTTTGGCAGGGAAGGGTCACCCCTCCACTTT. Encoded protein: CAWSVLFGREGSPLHF.

V usage is TRBV28 and J usage is TRBJ2-1; 8 bases map to TRBD1. The CDR3 is 15 residues long. Germline-derived CDR1 and CDR2 are MDHEN and SYDVKM. The ends lost 8 bases at V and 7 bases at J; junction bases unmatched: 13. The CDR3, as DNA: TGTGCCAGCGATCCCCTAGGACAGGGCGGTAATGAGCAGTTCTTC. This gives the protein CASDPLGQGGNEQFF.

The table lists this clonotype with a few counts. This chain joins TRBV5-1 and TRBJ2-2, with 8 bases matching TRBD1. This CDR3 is built from 19 residues. Germline V gives CDR1 SGHRS, CDR2 YFSETQ. V was pared by 5 bases and J by 4 bases, with 19 bases of the junction left unmatched. Here the CDR3 reads CASRTGQGGTPRGTGELFF. For the CDR3, the DNA is TGCGCCAGCAGAACAGGACAGGGTGGGACGCCGCGGGGCACCGGGGAGCTGTTTTTT.

This clonotype occurred many times. The chain combines TRBV9 with TRBJ1-1; a weak D match, TRBD1 (5 bases). The CDR3 is made up of 15 amino acids. V was pared by 3 bases and J by 1 base, with 13 bases between. Germline V gene lookup returns CDR1 SGDLS and CDR2 YYNGEE. CDR3 residues: CASSEIRAQNTEAFF. CDR3 bases: TGTGCCAGCAGCGAGATCAGGGCGCAGAACACTGAAGCTTTCTTT.

The chain combines TRBV5-1 with TRBJ2-6; the match to TRBD1 covers 7 bases. The germline V gene encodes CDR1 SGHRS and CDR2 YFSETQ. This CDR3 is built from 18 residues. With 2 bases clipped from V and 0 bases from J, the junction kept 8 bases outside the gene matches. The CDR3 coding sequence is TGCGCCAGCAGCTTCCGACAGGGCCCAAGCTCTGGGGCCAACGTCCTGACTTTC. This sequence encodes CASSFRQGPSSGANVLTF.

This clonotype was recorded many times. The V call is TRBV2, the J call TRBJ1-5; D perhaps matches TRBD1 (6 bases). The CDR3 runs to 12 residues. CDR1 SNHLY and CDR2 FYNNEI come from the germline V gene. The ends were cut back, 6 bases at V and 6 bases at J, with 9 bases in the middle. Here the CDR3 reads CASRQQGQPQHF. The CDR3 nucleotides read TGTGCCAGCAGGCAACAGGGTCAGCCCCAGCATTTT.

This clonotype was counted many times. The chain uses TRBV10-3 and TRBJ2-2; 8 bases fit TRBD1. In germline, CDR1 is ENHRY, CDR2 SYGVKD. Germline trimming cut 5 bases from V and 5 bases from J; bases unmatched to any gene: 4. CDR3 length equals 14 residues. The CDR3 is CAISWTGRTGELFF. The CDR3 DNA is TGTGCCATCAGTTGGACAGGGCGGACCGGGGAGCTGTTTTTT.

The rearrangement uses TRBV12-3 or TRBV12-4 and TRBJ1-1; D may be TRBD1 (6 bases). V gave up 3 bases and J gave up 0 bases, with 14 bases separating them. The CDR3 contains 16 residues. Here the CDR3 DNA reads TGTGCCAGCAGTTTTAATACTGGGGGCCTGAACACTGAAGCTTTCTTT. Translation: CASSFNTGGLNTEAFF.

This clonotype was seen many times. The genes are TRBV10-3 and TRBJ2-6; D is possibly TRBD2 (5 bases). Germline CDR1 ENHRY, CDR2 SYGVKD. The CDR3 runs 17 residues. V lost 4 bases to trimming and J lost 0 bases, with 13 bases between them. The CDR3 protein is CAISGGSVSSGANVLTF. The DNA of the CDR3 is TGTGCCATCAGTGGGGGTAGCGTAAGCTCTGGGGCCAACGTCCTGACTTTC.

This clonotype showed up just a few times. V usage is TRBV15 and J usage is TRBJ1-1; D is ambiguous. Germline V CDR1 and CDR2: LNHNV, YYDKDF (reference sequence). This CDR3 has 13 amino acids. Trimming left V 8 bases short and J 5 bases short, with 15 bases between. CDR3 amino acids: CATAGRGWTEAFF. The CDR3 nucleotides read TGTGCCACCGCCGGACGCGGGTGGACTGAAGCTTTCTTT. Full variable domain (rest looked up from reference TRBV15 and TRBJ1-1): DAMVIQNPRYQVTQFGKPVTLSCSQTLNHNVMYWYQQKSSQAPKLLFHYYDKDFNNEADTPDNFQSRRPNTSFCFLDIRSPGLGDTAMYLCATAGRGWTEAFFGQGTRLTVV.

This clonotype was detected only a few times. The V call is TRBV4-1, the J call TRBJ1-5, with TRBD1 matching over 7 bases. This CDR3 contains 15 residues. Trimming took 0 bases from V and 4 from J; bases not matched to a gene: 3. The germline gives CDR1 MGHRA, CDR2 YSYEKL. The CDR3 loop reads CASSQDGTVNQPQHF. The CDR3 nucleotides read TGCGCCAGCAGCCAAGACGGGACAGTTAATCAGCCCCAGCATTTT.

The CDR3 loop is CASGVAGALGETQYF. CDR3 nucleotides: TGTGCCAGCGGGGTAGCGGGGGCCCTCGGGGAGACCCAGTACTTC. J is TRBJ2-5 and V is TRBV27, with 9 bases aligning to TRBD2. Germline V gene lookup returns CDR1 MNHEY and CDR2 SMNVEV (reference sequence). There are 15 residues in the CDR3. The J segment lost 5 bases and the V segment lost 8 bases, leaving 12 bases of the junction unmatched.

The sample holds many counts of this clonotype. V usage is TRBV6-5 and J usage is TRBJ2-7, with D perhaps TRBD1 (6 bases). Between the trimmed V and J ends, which lost 7 bases and 4 bases, there was a span of 20 bases. CDR1 MNHEY and CDR2 SVGAGI come from the germline V gene. The CDR3 spans 15 residues. The CDR3 DNA reads TGTGCCAGCAAGGGTAGGCAGGGGAGATTTTACGAGCAGTACTTC. It codes for CASKGRQGRFYEQYF.

CDR3 bases: TGTGCCATCAGTGAGTCCAGGGATCAGCCCCAGCATTTT. Translated: CAISESRDQPQHF. This chain links TRBV10-3 with TRBJ1-5, with D possibly TRBD1 on 5 matching bases. Looked up from germline, CDR1 is ENHRY and CDR2 is SYGVKD. V was clipped by 0 bases and J by 5 bases, with 5 bases between them. CDR3 length: 13 amino acids.

This clonotype was recorded many times. The rearrangement uses TRBV4-2 and TRBJ1-5; no firm D call. There are 14 residues in the CDR3. The germline CDR1 and CDR2 sequences are LGHNA and YNFKEQ. The germline V and J ends were trimmed by 3 bases and 7 bases, with 13 bases remaining between them. The CDR3 sequence: CASSQLASRQPQHF. CDR3 nucleotides: TGTGCCAGCAGCCAGCTTGCTTCGAGGCAGCCCCAGCATTTT.

This clonotype was observed at least ten times. The chain joins TRBV6-1 to TRBJ2-5; D is ambiguous. V was trimmed by 7 bases and J by 3 bases, leaving 18 bases between them. Germline V gene sequence: CDR1 MNHNS, CDR2 SASEGT. CDR3 length equals 15 residues. The CDR3 coding sequence is TGTGCCAGCACCATAGGTGGGAAGGGTAAAGAGACCCAGTACTTC. This sequence encodes CASTIGGKGKETQYF.

The chain is built from TRBV11-2 and TRBJ2-7; no reliable D call. Germline CDR1 reads SGHAT; CDR2 reads FQNNGV. CDR3 length: 15 amino acids. The V gene lost 5 bases and the J gene lost 10 bases, with 24 bases spanning the gap. The CDR3 nucleotides read TGTGCCAGCAGCGTCGGCGCGGTAGGGCCGGTTGATCAGTACTTC. It specifies CASSVGAVGPVDQYF.

This clonotype occurred many times. The chain combines TRBV6-5 with TRBJ2-7, with a weak D call TRBD2 (6 bases). Trimming removed 6 bases from V and 4 bases from J, with 13 bases in between. The CDR3 totals 13 residues. Germline CDR1 MNHEY, CDR2 SVGAGI. The CDR3 here is CASRGGHPYEQYF. The CDR3 region has the DNA TGTGCCAGCAGGGGAGGACATCCGTACGAGCAGTACTTC.